These 10 T cell receptor beta chains were sequenced from one sample in a study of OX40 agonist ivuxolimab in advanced cancers. Measured with immunoSEQ multiplex PCR; TCRdb has only the in-frame clones, and not every one. The table includes tens of thousands of clones, roughly 92% detected once. The source was CD4+ or CD8+ T cells sorted from blood, collected in a trial of the OX40 agonist ivuxolimab. These receptors all stem from an adult with an advanced solid tumor such as melanoma, head and neck, liver or kidney cancer.

This clone showed up just once. CDR3: CASSFRTGRRSYEQYF. The CDR3 region has the DNA TGTGCCAGCAGCTTCCGGACAGGGCGTCGTTCCTACGAGCAGTACTTC. V and J are TRBV13 and TRBJ2-7; 8 nucleotides agree with TRBD1. This CDR3 contains 16 residues. CDR1 is PRHDT, CDR2 FYEKMQ, per germline (reference sequence). V shed 3 bases, J shed 1 base, and the junction held 8 bases outside the gene matches. The whole variable domain, remainder taken from reference TRBV13 and TRBJ2-7, is AAGVIQSPRHLIKEKRETATLKCYPIPRHDTVYWYQQGPGQDPQFLISFYEKMQSDKGSIPDRFSAQQFSDYHSELNMSSLELGDSALYFCASSFRTGRRSYEQYFGPGTRLTVT.

V usage is TRBV6-5 and J usage is TRBJ2-4; tentatively, D is TRBD1 or TRBD2 (6 bases each). Per germline, CDR1 MNHEY and CDR2 SVGAGI. The CDR3 contains 14 residues. Trimming removed 5 bases from V and 1 base from J, with 9 bases in between. The CDR3 DNA sequence: TGTGCCAGCAGTAGAGGGGGGGCCAAAAACATTCAGTACTTC. This encodes CASSRGGAKNIQYF.

This clone was seen once. V is TRBV5-1 and J is TRBJ2-7; 10 nucleotides align to TRBD1. This CDR3 is 16 amino acids long. The V and J ends lost 4 bases and 2 bases, in that order; junction bases with no gene match: 9. From germline, CDR1 is SGHRS and CDR2 YFSETQ. The CDR3 DNA follows: TGCGCCAGCAGCAACCGCCGGGACAGGGGCCCCTACGAGCAGTACTTC. Translated: CASSNRRDRGPYEQYF. The entire variable domain, with the rest obtained from reference TRBV5-1 and TRBJ2-7, is as follows: KAGVTQTPRYLIKTRGQQVTLSCSPISGHRSVSWYQQTPGQGLQFLFEYFSETQRNKGNFPGRFSGRQFSNSRSEMNVSTLELGDSALYLCASSNRRDRGPYEQYFGPGTRLTVT.

This chain uses TRBV18 with TRBJ1-2, with a weak D call TRBD1 (5 bases). Germline V gene data show CDR1 as KGHSH and CDR2 as LQKENI. This CDR3 comprises 14 residues. V lost 2 bases, J lost 3 bases, and 10 bases lay in between. CDR3 sequence (DNA): TGTGCCAGCTCACCAGAACAGGCCCACTATGGCTACACCTTC. Its translation is CASSPEQAHYGYTF.

The V call is TRBV5-1, the J call TRBJ2-5; 13 bases are a match to TRBD2. This CDR3 contains 15 residues. The V segment lost 4 bases and the J segment 5 bases; nucleotides outside the gene matches: 5. The germline V gene encodes CDR1 SGHRS and CDR2 YFSETQ. CDR3 DNA: TGCGCCAGCAGCCTCCTGGGACTAGCGGGGGAGACCCAGTACTTC. It codes for CASSLLGLAGETQYF.

The chain employs TRBV30 and TRBJ2-5; TRBD2 is a possible D gene (6 bases). Germline CDR1 GTSNPN, CDR2 SVGIG (reference sequence). V gave up 5 bases and J gave up 5 bases, with 12 bases separating them. The CDR3 covers 12 residues. This CDR3 is CAWFYGGETQYF. The CDR3 DNA follows: TGTGCCTGGTTCTACGGGGGTGAGACCCAGTACTTC.

There are a few counts of this clone. This chain joins TRBV6-5 and TRBJ1-2; TRBD1 matches at 7 bases. The junction had 8 bases not matched to a gene; V was cut back by 5 bases and J by 5 bases. Germline values: CDR1 MNHEY, CDR2 SVGAGI. This CDR3 region has 14 residues. CDR3 in amino acids: CASSRSTGRYGYTF. CDR3 in DNA: TGTGCCAGCAGTCGTTCGACAGGGCGATATGGCTACACCTTC.

The rearrangement uses TRBV7-8 and TRBJ2-5, with 7 positions matching TRBD2. The CDR3 is 14 residues long. The J segment lost 2 bases and the V segment lost 5 bases, leaving 5 bases of the junction unmatched. CDR1 and CDR2 (germline): SGHVS, FQNEAQ. The CDR3 protein is CASSQTSVQETQYF. The CDR3 DNA is TGTGCCAGCAGCCAAACTAGCGTACAAGAGACCCAGTACTTC.

V usage is TRBV6-1 and J usage is TRBJ2-7; D remains unclear. Germline V gene lookup returns CDR1 MNHNS and CDR2 SASEGT. V lost 4 bases and J 3 bases, leaving 10 bases between the germline ends. The CDR3 is made up of 13 amino acids. This CDR3 reads CASSAARHYEQYF. CDR3 nucleotides: TGTGCCAGCAGTGCGGCAAGACACTACGAGCAGTACTTC.

The CDR3 nucleotides are TGTGCCAGCTCACCCGAGCCGGGACAGGGTAAGGGAGGCTACACCTTC. Its protein product is CASSPEPGQGKGGYTF. This sequence joins TRBV18 and TRBJ1-2; 9 bases match TRBD1. From germline, CDR1 is KGHSH and CDR2 LQKENI. There are 16 residues in the CDR3. J was trimmed by 8 bases and V by 3 bases; bases with no gene match: 13.